The 5 T cell receptor beta chains below were found in one sample sequenced in a study of identical twins. TCRdb reprocessed the 5' RACE reads with MiXCR, giving one entry per CDR3 protein. The table records around 370,000 distinct CDR3 sequences, roughly 9% of them present only once. Sequencing was carried out using naive T cells sorted from blood. The source of these receptors is a woman in her forties or fifties in good health.

The chain employs TRBV5-6 and TRBJ2-5, with D perhaps TRBD2 (6 bases). Trimming stripped 5 bases from V and 3 bases from J, with 17 bases between. CDR1 is SGHDT and CDR2 is YYEEEE in the germline V gene. There are 15 residues in the CDR3. CDR3 coding DNA: TGTGCCAGCAGGAAGGGACTTCAGAGTAAAGAGACCCAGTACTTC. Translated, it gives CASRKGLQSKETQYF. Together with reference TRBV5-6 and TRBJ2-5, the CDR3 gives the full variable domain: DAGVTQSPTHLIKTRGQQVTLRCSPKSGHDTVSWYQQALGQGPQFIFQYYEEEERQRGNFPDRFSGHQFPNYSSELNVNALLLGDSALYLCASRKGLQSKETQYFGPGTRLLVL.

This sequence joins TRBV20-1 and TRBJ2-6, with D possibly matching TRBD1 (5 bases). This CDR3 is built from 14 residues. CDR1 and CDR2 (germline): DFQATT, SNEGSKA (reference sequence). Trimming took off 4 bases at V and 0 bases at J, with 7 bases between the two ends. The DNA for the CDR3 is TGCAGTGCTAAGGGGTCCTCTGGGGCCAACGTCCTGACTTTC. Translation: CSAKGSSGANVLTF.

This clonotype has at least ten counts. The chain couples TRBV15 to TRBJ2-2; possibly TRBD1 or TRBD2 for D (5 bases each). The CDR3 length is 14 residues. V lost 8 bases and J lost 0, with 10 bases in between. The V gene's germline CDR1 is LNHNV and CDR2 YYDKDF (reference sequence). The CDR3 bases are TGTGCCACCCCTCGGGGCACGAACACCGGGGAGCTGTTTTTT. Translated, it gives CATPRGTNTGELFF.

This clonotype turned up a few times. CDR3 coding DNA: TGTGCCAGCAGCAAAGGAGGCAGAACCTTTGTCCACGAGCAGTACGTC. It codes for CASSKGGRTFVHEQYV. The genes are TRBV21-1 and TRBJ2-7. TRBV21-1 is tagged as a pseudogene. This CDR3 has 16 residues.

The rearrangement uses TRBV14 and TRBJ1-1, with TRBD1 identical over 7 bases. The V gene's germline CDR1 is SGHDN and CDR2 FVKESK. V was clipped by 4 bases and J by 2 bases; unmatched bases: 10. The CDR3 loop spans 16 amino acids. CDR3 nucleotides: TGTGCCAGCAGCCCGGAGCGGACAGGCTTAAACACTGAAGCTTTCTTT. This codes for CASSPERTGLNTEAFF.